Below, 10 T cell receptor beta chains from the same sample are listed, as sequenced in a study of beta chain features in type 1 diabetes. Regarding the study as a whole: People with Type 1 diabetes carried modestly yet significantly shorter TCRB CDR3s in all four CD4+ subsets.

These receptors' antigens are unknown. Every bit of the isolated RNA underwent reverse transcription, so sequencing read expressed TCRB transcripts. Sequencing was performed with immunoSEQ multiplex PCR; in TCRdb, only in-frame clones are kept and a portion is missing. Counted here are hundreds of thousands of clones, over 12% occurring once; the ten biggest clones make up 0.03% to 0.04%. Sequencing input: naive CD4+ T cells from blood. Receptors originate from a young man with type 1 diabetes.

The gene calls are TRBV5-6 and TRBJ2-5; D remains unclear. Germline CDR1 SGHDT, CDR2 YYEEEE. V was shortened by 4 bases and J by 5 bases, with 12 bases between the two germline ends. The CDR3 sequence is 13 residues long. The CDR3 protein is CASSVPSPETQYF. The CDR3 nucleotides are TGTGCCAGCAGCGTTCCGTCCCCGGAGACCCAGTACTTC.

This clone turned up a few times. The chain couples TRBV21-1 to TRBJ2-7. TRBV21-1 is designated a pseudogene. This CDR3 is 15 amino acids long. The CDR3 spells CASSPRPAPNRDRYF. The CDR3 DNA sequence: TGTGCCAGCAGCCCCCGCCCGGCTCCTAATCGAGACCGGTACTTC.

The chain joins TRBV5-1 to TRBJ1-3; D gene uncertain. CDR3 length: 14 amino acids. The germline CDR1 and CDR2 sequences are SGHRS and YFSETQ. V was shortened by 2 bases and J by 2 bases, with 8 bases between the two germline ends. The DNA of the CDR3 is TGCGCCAGCAGCTTAAGTCAGACTGGAAACACCATATATTTT. It specifies CASSLSQTGNTIYF.

This clone was found a few times. The V gene is TRBV4-2, the J gene TRBJ1-6; TRBD1 matches at 7 bases. This CDR3 region has 14 residues. After removal of 5 bases from V and 8 bases from J, the junction contained 6 bases not matched to a gene. Germline lookup yields CDR1 LGHNA and CDR2 YNFKEQ. The CDR3 is CASSLTGTDSPLHF. In DNA form, the CDR3 reads TGTGCCAGCAGCTTGACAGGGACGGATTCACCCCTCCACTTT.

With regard to this clone: Other DNA sequences in this sample translate to the same CDR3. The chain combines TRBV5-1 with TRBJ2-7, with TRBD1 matching over 8 bases. V lost 0 bases and J lost 1; bases outside the gene matches: 6. CDR1 and CDR2 (germline): SGHRS, YFSETQ. This CDR3 contains 16 residues. Here the CDR3 reads CASSLAPGGSSYEQYF. The CDR3 nucleotides are TGCGCCAGCAGCTTGGCACCAGGGGGCAGTTCCTACGAGCAGTACTTC.

The chain recombines TRBV30 with TRBJ2-7; 12 positions agree with TRBD1. The CDR3 runs to 17 residues. V gave up 2 bases and J gave up 0 bases; unmatched junction bases: 8. The germline V gene encodes CDR1 GTSNPN and CDR2 SVGIG (reference sequence). Here the CDR3 reads CAWSWDRGPSSSYEQYF. The CDR3 DNA sequence: TGTGCCTGGAGTTGGGACAGGGGGCCCTCAAGCTCCTACGAGCAGTACTTC. Complete variable domain (other parts from reference TRBV30 and TRBJ2-7): SQTIHQWPATLVQPVGSPLSLECTVEGTSNPNLYWYRQAAGRGLQLLFYSVGIGQISSEVPQNLSASRPQDRQFILSSKKLLLSDSGFYLCAWSWDRGPSSSYEQYFGPGTRLTVT.

This clone was observed a few times. The chain is built from TRBV28 and TRBJ2-7; the D is unclear. The CDR3 is made up of 12 amino acids. Germline CDR1 and CDR2: MDHEN and SYDVKM. Trimming took 5 bases from V and 4 from J, leaving 9 bases between them. CDR3 protein: CASSPPRYEQYF. CDR3 nucleotide sequence: TGTGCCAGCAGTCCCCCGCGATACGAGCAGTACTTC.

This clone was seen more than once but under ten times. This chain links TRBV2 with TRBJ2-4; maybe TRBD1 (7 bases). V was shortened by 7 bases and J by 4 bases, with 23 bases between the two germline ends. The CDR3 spans 17 residues. Germline lookup yields CDR1 SNHLY and CDR2 FYNNEI. The DNA for the CDR3 is TGTGCCAGCATCCGTGGTGGACCCCCAGGGGGGAAAAACATTCAGTACTTC. This encodes CASIRGGPPGGKNIQYF.

This clone was seen a handful of times. Other DNA sequences within the sample encode an identical CDR3. The chain has TRBV30 and TRBJ1-1; a possible D gene is TRBD1 (5 bases). Germline loops: CDR1 GTSNPN, CDR2 SVGIG (reference sequence). This CDR3 is built from 13 residues. V was cut by 2 bases and J by 1 base, with 8 bases left in between. CDR3 in DNA: TGTGCCTGGAGTAGGCAGGGGAACACTGAAGCTTTCTTT. Its translation: CAWSRQGNTEAFF.

The chain recombines TRBV2 with TRBJ2-5; D tentatively fits TRBD1 or TRBD2 (5 bases each). Germline V gives CDR1 SNHLY, CDR2 FYNNEI. V lost 0 bases and J 7 bases, leaving 15 bases between the germline ends. This CDR3 region has 15 residues. CDR3 sequence (DNA): TGTGCCAGCAGTGAAGCGAGCAGGGCGAGGGGGACCCAGTACTTC. This translates into CASSEASRARGTQYF. Complete variable domain (other parts from reference TRBV2 and TRBJ2-5): EPEVTQTPSHQVTQMGQEVILRCVPISNHLYFYWYRQILGQKVEFLVSFYNNEISEKSEIFDDQFSVERPDGSNFTLKIRSTKLEDSAMYFCASSEASRARGTQYFGPGTRLLVL.